This T cell receptor (beta chain) was recovered during a study of circulating CD8 cells and anti-PD-1 response in melanoma. This clonotype counts as large. The antigen is undetermined. CDR3 size: 10 residues. Germline-derived CDR1 and CDR2 are MGHDK and SYGVNS. Trimming removed 4 bases at V and 2 bases at J, with 0 bases between. Sorting of live CD3+CD8+TCRalphabeta+ cells by PD-1 and/or TIGIT gave four subsets. TCR libraries were prepared from around 14 ng of total RNA with the QIAseq Immune Repertoire TCR panel. In TCRdb, the reads were re-called with MiXCR into one record per CDR3 protein. Of roughly 260 distinct CDR3 sequences in the sample, 8% to 8.5% were seen once. Study-wide results and limits: Diversity ranked highest in DNEG and lowest in TIGIT subsets.

V and J are TRBV25-1 and TRBJ2-7, with no clear D. Sequencing used CD8+ T cells from PBMCs, obtained at baseline or after one month of anti-PD-1 therapy (not recorded which). This clonotype was sampled from a human donor with melanoma. The CDR3 region has the DNA TGTGCCAGCAGTGCCTACGAGCAGTACTTC. It encodes CASSAYEQYF.